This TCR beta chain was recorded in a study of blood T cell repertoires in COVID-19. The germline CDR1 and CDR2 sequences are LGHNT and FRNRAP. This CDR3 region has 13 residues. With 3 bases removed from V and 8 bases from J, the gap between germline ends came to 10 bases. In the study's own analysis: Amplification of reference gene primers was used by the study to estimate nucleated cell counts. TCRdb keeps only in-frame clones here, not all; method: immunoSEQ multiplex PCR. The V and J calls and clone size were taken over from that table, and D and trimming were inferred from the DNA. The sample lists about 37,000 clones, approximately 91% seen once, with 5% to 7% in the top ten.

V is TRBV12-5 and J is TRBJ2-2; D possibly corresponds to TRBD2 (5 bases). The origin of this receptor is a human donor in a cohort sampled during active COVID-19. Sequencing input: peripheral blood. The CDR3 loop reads CASGLSGKGELFF. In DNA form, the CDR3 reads TGTGCTAGTGGTTTATCGGGGAAAGGGGAGCTGTTTTTT.